This T cell receptor beta chain originates from a study of blood T cell repertoires in COVID-19. The recovered donors of Cohort 3 showed two negative PCRs, clearance, or symptom resolution. Trimming pared 0 bases from V and 0 bases from J, leaving 9 bases between. This CDR3 has 15 residues. Germline CDR1 MNHNS, CDR2 SASEGT. Repertoires were generated with immunoSEQ multiplex PCR, while TCRdb's copy carries only in-frame clones and drops some. The sample lists about 300,000 clones; 87% were seen once. The clonotype originates from a woman between 25 and 40 years old who had recovered from COVID-19. The source material was PBMCs or T cells enriched from blood (not recorded which). The V and J genes are TRBV6-1 and TRBJ2-7, with D uncertain. CDR3 residues: CASSEAIVSSYEQYF. In DNA form, the CDR3 reads TGTGCCAGCAGTGAAGCGATTGTCAGCTCCTACGAGCAGTACTTC.